Following are 25 T cell receptor beta chains from one sample sequenced in a study of early stage breast cancer tumors. The method was immunoSEQ multiplex PCR; TCRdb's version includes in-frame clones alone and lacks a portion of them. The sample has some 47,000 clones, around 83% seen once. The sample was blood. Receptor source: a person aged 45-60 years with breast cancer.

V is TRBV28 and J is TRBJ1-2, with D possibly being TRBD1 (6 bases). In germline, CDR1 is MDHEN, CDR2 SYDVKM. V gave up 2 bases and J gave up 8 bases, with 15 bases separating them. The CDR3 extends over 14 amino acids. This chain's CDR3 is CASSLRGYFLGYTF. CDR3 coding DNA: TGTGCCAGCAGTTTAAGGGGGTACTTTTTGGGCTACACCTTC.

V is TRBV6-4 and J is TRBJ2-2; TRBD2 is a possible D gene (5 bases). This CDR3 contains 15 residues. Germline CDR1 is MRHNA and CDR2 is SNTAGT. V was trimmed by 4 bases and J by 0 bases, leaving 9 bases between them. The CDR3: CASSVEGSNTGELFF. CDR3 coding DNA: TGTGCCAGCAGTGTTGAGGGATCGAACACCGGGGAGCTGTTTTTT.

CDR3 nucleotides: TGCGCCAGCAGCGTAAGTCCCGACAGGGCGCTCTCCTACGAGCAGTACTTC. Its translation: CASSVSPDRALSYEQYF. This rearrangement joins TRBV5-1 to TRBJ2-7; TRBD1 matches 7 bases. The germline CDR1 and CDR2 sequences are SGHRS and YFSETQ. The V gene end was trimmed by 4 bases and the J gene end by 0 bases; junction bases not matched to a gene: 13. The CDR3 runs 17 residues.

This clone was observed a single time. This chain joins TRBV7-2 and TRBJ2-5, with D perhaps matching TRBD1 (5 bases). V gave up 1 base and J gave up 5 bases, with 14 bases separating them. This CDR3 is 15 amino acids long. In germline, CDR1 is SGHTA, CDR2 FQGNSA. CDR3 sequence: CASSLVESRVETQYF. DNA of the CDR3: TGTGCCAGCAGCTTAGTAGAGTCCAGGGTGGAGACCCAGTACTTC. The complete variable domain, with remaining parts taken from reference TRBV7-2 and TRBJ2-5, reads GAGVSQSPSNKVTEKGKDVELRCDPISGHTALYWYRQSLGQGLEFLIYFQGNSAPDKSGLPSDRFSAERTGGSVSTLTIQRTQQEDSAVYLCASSLVESRVETQYFGPGTRLLVL.

V gene TRBV19 combines with J gene TRBJ1-5; D gene ambiguous. The CDR3 sequence is 13 residues long. V was cut by 5 bases and J by 1 base, with 6 bases left in between. The V gene's germline CDR1 is LNHDA and CDR2 SQIVND (reference sequence). CDR3 nucleotide sequence: TGTGCCAGTAGTTTTGGGAGCAATCAGCCCCAGCATTTT. Residues: CASSFGSNQPQHF. Full variable domain (outside the CDR3, taken from reference TRBV19 and TRBJ1-5): DGGITQSPKYLFRKEGQNVTLSCEQNLNHDAMYWYRQDPGQGLRLIYYSQIVNDFQKGDIAEGYSVSREKKESFPLTVTSAQKNPTAFYLCASSFGSNQPQHFGDGTRLSIL.

CDR3 coding DNA: TGTGCCAGTAAGATGCAAGCTAACTATGGCTACACCTTC. Amino acids: CASKMQANYGYTF. The chain is built from TRBV19 and TRBJ1-2, with unresolved D. The CDR3 contains 13 residues. V gave up 7 bases and J gave up 0 bases, with 9 bases separating them. Germline V gene lookup returns CDR1 LNHDA and CDR2 SQIVND (reference sequence). The variable domain in full, with the rest retrieved from reference TRBV19 and TRBJ1-2, is DGGITQSPKYLFRKEGQNVTLSCEQNLNHDAMYWYRQDPGQGLRLIYYSQIVNDFQKGDIAEGYSVSREKKESFPLTVTSAQKNPTAFYLCASKMQANYGYTFGSGTRLTVV.

The chain combines TRBV9 with TRBJ1-3; TRBD1 is a possible D gene (6 bases). With 2 bases removed from V and 3 bases from J, the gap between germline ends came to 12 bases. This CDR3 region has 15 residues. Germline-derived CDR1 and CDR2 are SGDLS and YYNGEE. The CDR3 DNA sequence: TGTGCCAGCAGCGTTTCGGGGGCGGGTGGAAACACCATATATTTT. This sequence encodes CASSVSGAGGNTIYF.

The chain is built from TRBV7-9 and TRBJ2-7; D is undetermined. The CDR3 loop spans 14 amino acids. Trimming removed 4 bases at V and 2 bases at J, with 12 bases between. Germline CDR1 reads SEHNR; CDR2 reads FQNEAQ (reference sequence). The CDR3 DNA sequence: TGTGCCAGCAGCTCAACCTCGAACCCCTACGAGCAGTACTTC. Protein: CASSSTSNPYEQYF.

J is TRBJ2-1 and V is TRBV7-2; TRBD2 might be the D (6 bases). V was clipped by 1 base and J by 0 bases, with 16 bases between them. The CDR3 has 18 amino acids. The germline CDR1 and CDR2 sequences are SGHTA and FQGNSA. CDR3 sequence: CASSLDSGLGGSYNEQFF. CDR3 bases: TGTGCCAGCAGCTTAGATTCGGGACTGGGGGGCTCCTACAATGAGCAGTTCTTC.

This clone was counted only a few times. J is TRBJ2-2 and V is TRBV18, with 8 bases aligning to TRBD1. This CDR3 is 15 amino acids long. Germline CDR1 KGHSH, CDR2 LQKENI. The junction had 12 bases not matched to a gene; V was cut back by 10 bases and J by 5 bases. DNA for the CDR3: TGTGCCACACGCGGACAGGGAGGATCAACCGGGGAGCTGTTTTTT. This sequence encodes CATRGQGGSTGELFF.

The chain employs TRBV5-6 and TRBJ2-5, with D hard to call. CDR3 length: 13 amino acids. V gave up 1 base and J gave up 2 bases, with 6 bases separating them. CDR1 is SGHDT and CDR2 is YYEEEE in the germline V gene. The CDR3 loop is CASSLTSQETQYF. The CDR3 region has the DNA TGTGCCAGCAGCTTGACCAGTCAAGAGACCCAGTACTTC.

The CDR3 coding sequence is TGTGCCAGCAGCGCTAACTCCCAAGAGACCCAGTACTTC. Translated, it gives CASSANSQETQYF. The rearrangement links TRBV25-1 to TRBJ2-5; D call uncertain. The CDR3 consists of 13 residues. Germline assignment: CDR1 MGHDK and CDR2 SYGVNS. Trimming shortened V by 6 bases and J by 1 base, and 9 bases separated the two germline ends.

This clone was counted once. The J gene is TRBJ2-1, the V gene TRBV6-4; D unresolved. The CDR3 has 14 residues. V was cut by 2 bases and J by 9 bases, with 14 bases left in between. Germline V gives CDR1 MRHNA, CDR2 SNTAGT. The CDR3 DNA is TGTGCCAGCAGTGACCTCGACTCCTCAGCTGAGCAGTTCTTC. The encoded protein is CASSDLDSSAEQFF.

The chain links TRBV6-1 to TRBJ2-1; D may match TRBD1 or TRBD2 (5 bases each). V was clipped by 6 bases and J by 4 bases, with 16 bases between them. The CDR3 has 15 residues. Germline-derived CDR1 and CDR2 are MNHNS and SASEGT. In nucleotides, the CDR3 is TGTGCCAGCAGGGGACCTAGCTCGTCGTACAATGAGCAGTTCTTC. It yields the protein CASRGPSSSYNEQFF.

The V call is TRBV18, the J call TRBJ2-3; D unresolved. Trimming took 3 bases from V and 0 from J, leaving 4 bases between them. This CDR3 has 13 amino acids. CDR1 and CDR2 from the germline V gene are KGHSH and LQKENI. The CDR3 coding sequence is TGTGCCAGCTCACCTACTAGCACAGATACGCAGTATTTT. Protein: CASSPTSTDTQYF.

V is TRBV9 and J is TRBJ2-7; D gene unclear. The CDR3 consists of 14 residues. Germline V gives CDR1 SGDLS, CDR2 YYNGEE. V was cut by 6 bases and J by 3 bases, with 16 bases left in between. For the CDR3, the DNA is TGTGCCAGCACCTCTAACGTAGATGGCTACGAGCAGTACTTC. It is translated as CASTSNVDGYEQYF.

The rearrangement links TRBV6-5 to TRBJ1-2, with D possibly being TRBD1 (6 bases). The V gene's germline CDR1 is MNHEY and CDR2 SVGAGI. V dropped 5 bases and J dropped 6 bases, with 13 bases sitting between them. There are 13 residues in the CDR3. The CDR3: CASSRQEGNGYTF. The CDR3 DNA reads TGTGCCAGCAGTCGACAGGAGGGGAATGGCTACACCTTC.

The chain is built from TRBV29-1 and TRBJ2-1; D is perhaps TRBD1 or TRBD2 (7 bases each). The V and J ends lost 7 bases and 5 bases respectively, with 21 bases between them. This CDR3 has 15 amino acids. The germline V gene encodes CDR1 SQVTM and CDR2 ANQGSEA. CDR3 loop: CSAHEGGTEHNEQFF. CDR3 in DNA: TGCAGCGCACACGAGGGGGGGACAGAACACAATGAGCAGTTCTTC.

This sequence joins TRBV7-2 and TRBJ1-1; 10 bases fit TRBD1. V was clipped by 5 bases and J by 4 bases; unmatched bases: 4. CDR1 is SGHTA and CDR2 is FQGNSA in the germline V gene. The CDR3 runs 14 residues. CDR3 sequence reads: CASSPGQGGTEAFF. The DNA for the CDR3 is TGTGCCAGCAGCCCAGGACAGGGGGGCACTGAAGCTTTCTTT.

This clone was observed a few times. The V gene is TRBV2, the J gene TRBJ2-7, with D possibly matching TRBD2 (6 bases). Germline V gene lookup returns CDR1 SNHLY and CDR2 FYNNEI. V dropped 6 bases and J dropped 6 bases, with 18 bases sitting between them. This CDR3 region has 14 residues. In DNA form, the CDR3 reads TGTGCCAGCAGACCCGGGACGATCGGGGGCGAGCAGTACTTC. The encoded protein is CASRPGTIGGEQYF.

The rearrangement joins TRBV6-5 to TRBJ2-1, with TRBD2 as a possible D gene (6 bases). With 0 bases removed from V and 5 bases from J, the gap between germline ends came to 14 bases. The CDR3 sequence is 16 residues long. CDR1 and CDR2 from the germline V gene are MNHEY and SVGAGI. CDR3 nucleotides: TGTGCCAGCAGTTACTCAGGACTAACAAGGAACAATGAGCAGTTCTTC. Protein: CASSYSGLTRNNEQFF.

In DNA form, the CDR3 reads TGTGCCAGCAGCCTCTGGACTAGCAGGTCCGGGGAGCTGTTTTTT. This encodes CASSLWTSRSGELFF. The chain carries TRBV14 and TRBJ2-2, with 8 bases aligning to TRBD2. The V segment lost 4 bases and the J segment 6 bases; nucleotides outside the gene matches: 7. Per the germline V gene, CDR1 is SGHDN and CDR2 is FVKESK. The CDR3 totals 15 residues.

This clone has a handful of counts. The chain carries TRBV19 and TRBJ1-3, with D uncertain. The CDR3 is 15 residues long. The germline CDR1 and CDR2 sequences are LNHDA and SQIVND (reference sequence). The V end lost 3 bases, the J end lost 5 bases, and 14 bases lay between the germline ends. The DNA of the CDR3 is TGTGCCAGTAGTATTTCGAGCCTTCCACGAAACACCATATATTTT. This sequence encodes CASSISSLPRNTIYF.

The rearrangement joins TRBV4-1 to TRBJ2-7; D perhaps matches TRBD1 (6 bases). Per germline, CDR1 MGHRA and CDR2 YSYEKL. There are 15 residues in the CDR3. V lost 0 bases and J 7 bases, leaving 16 bases between the germline ends. CDR3 sequence reads: CASSQDVETGREQYF. The CDR3 coding sequence is TGCGCCAGCAGCCAAGATGTCGAAACAGGGCGGGAGCAGTACTTC.

This sequence joins TRBV2 and TRBJ2-7; 10 bases fit TRBD2. The V segment lost 9 bases and the J segment 4 bases; nucleotides outside the gene matches: 12. The germline CDR1 and CDR2 sequences are SNHLY and FYNNEI. The CDR3 is made up of 15 amino acids. The DNA for the CDR3 is TGTGCCAGGGGGGGGACTAGCGAGAGGACTTACGAGCAGTACTTC. Translated, it gives CARGGTSERTYEQYF.